The 31 T cell receptor beta chains given below trace back to one sample, sequenced in a study of blood T cells in healthy people across ages (dated by TCRdb to 2014 to 2015). The library was produced with 5' RACE. The instrument was an Illumina HiSeq 2500. The second PCR ran for about 6 to 12 cycles and used a J-beta primer mix along with a sample-barcoded 5' primer. TCRdb cleaned the public reads at Q25 with fastp, built clones with MiXCR and kept in-frame beta chains. CDR3 protein duplicates are merged, each entry listing the most common genes and DNA. Counted in this sample were 600,000 or so distinct CDR3 sequences; roughly 20% of them appeared once. The top ten clonotypes cover 3.5% to 4% of the sample. The sample consisted of blood. These receptor sequences come from a man between 65 and 79 years old in good health.

The V gene is TRBV6-1, the J gene TRBJ2-1, with 10 bases aligning to TRBD1. There are 18 residues in the CDR3. After removal of 5 bases from V and 5 bases from J, the junction contained 15 bases not matched to a gene. Germline CDR1 MNHNS, CDR2 SASEGT. The CDR3 bases are TGTGCCAGCAGTAGCGGGACAGGGGCCTTAGGGTACCACAATGAGCAGTTCTTC. Translation: CASSSGTGALGYHNEQFF.

This clonotype was counted between two and nine times. The chain links TRBV20-1 to TRBJ2-5; D not resolved. The tail of the sequence fits TRBJ2-7 better, so the J call may be wrong. The CDR3 is 12 residues long. Germline CDR1 is DFQATT and CDR2 is SNEGSKA (reference sequence). CDR3 sequence reads: CSARDYEDEQYF. The CDR3 DNA reads as TGCAGTGCTAGAGATTATGAGGACGAGCAGTACTTC.

The chain carries TRBV7-2 and TRBJ2-3, with 10 positions matching TRBD2. The junction had 8 bases not matched to a gene; V was cut back by 4 bases and J by 1 base. CDR3 length equals 17 residues. Per the germline V gene, CDR1 is SGHTA and CDR2 is FQGNSA. CDR3 sequence reads: CASSSETSGWGTDTQYF. DNA for the CDR3: TGTGCCAGCAGCTCGGAGACTAGCGGGTGGGGCACAGATACGCAGTATTTT.

The genes are TRBV14 and TRBJ2-5; D is uncertain. Germline V lookup: CDR1 SGHDN, CDR2 FVKESK. This CDR3 spans 14 amino acids. The V and J ends lost 0 bases and 1 base respectively, with 6 bases between them. The CDR3 nucleotides are TGTGCCAGCAGCCAAGACAGCACCCAAGAGACCCAGTACTTC. Amino acids: CASSQDSTQETQYF.

This sequence joins TRBV2 and TRBJ2-5; D remains unclear. The CDR3 runs to 13 residues. The germline V and J ends were trimmed by 8 bases and 1 base, with 11 bases remaining between them. Germline V lookup: CDR1 SNHLY, CDR2 FYNNEI. The CDR3 DNA is TGTGCCAGCGTGTTCAGCCTCCAAGAGACCCAGTACTTC. Protein product: CASVFSLQETQYF.

The J gene is TRBJ2-3, the V gene TRBV15; possibly TRBD2 for D (6 bases). The V end lost 5 bases, the J end lost 2 bases, and 14 bases lay between the germline ends. Looked up from germline, CDR1 is LNHNV and CDR2 is YYDKDF (reference sequence). CDR3 length: 15 residues. The CDR3: CATSGGAFPTDTQYF. CDR3 coding DNA: TGTGCCACCAGCGGCGGGGCCTTCCCCACAGATACGCAGTATTTT.

Many counts were recorded for this clonotype. The rearrangement links TRBV29-1 to TRBJ1-5, with D perhaps TRBD1 (5 bases). V was shortened by 4 bases and J by 7 bases, with 14 bases between the two germline ends. The CDR3 runs 13 residues. Germline V gene lookup returns CDR1 SQVTM and CDR2 ANQGSEA. The CDR3 protein is CSVGDHPSQPQHF. CDR3 coding DNA: TGCAGCGTTGGGGACCATCCCAGCCAGCCCCAGCATTTT.

J is TRBJ2-5 and V is TRBV4-1, with 9 bases identical to TRBD2. The J call is uncertain, as TRBJ2-1 better fits the DNA end. Germline assignment: CDR1 MGHRA and CDR2 YSYEKL. The CDR3 is 15 amino acids. The CDR3 DNA reads as TGCGCCAGCAGCCACCCGGGACTAGCCCAATTTGAGCAGTTCTTC. The encoded protein is CASSHPGLAQFEQFF.

V usage is TRBV29-1 and J usage is TRBJ2-1; the D is unclear. The V gene's germline CDR1 is SQVTM and CDR2 ANQGSEA. There are 13 residues in the CDR3. Trimming removed 5 bases at V and 0 bases at J, with 8 bases between. The CDR3 loop reads CSVFRSSYNEQFF. CDR3 nucleotides: TGCAGCGTTTTCCGGAGCTCCTACAATGAGCAGTTCTTC.

The chain links TRBV5-1 to TRBJ2-7, with a weak D call TRBD1 (6 bases). Germline V gene data show CDR1 as SGHRS and CDR2 as YFSETQ. The CDR3 is made up of 13 amino acids. Trimming pared 4 bases from V and 5 bases from J, leaving 13 bases between. The CDR3 DNA reads TGCGCCAGCAGCACAGGACAGAACAACGAGCAGTACTTC. The encoded protein is CASSTGQNNEQYF.

The chain carries TRBV6-1 and TRBJ2-1; no clear D gene. V lost 2 bases, J lost 3 bases, and 5 bases lay in between. CDR1 and CDR2 from the germline V gene are MNHNS and SASEGT. The CDR3 has 13 amino acids. The CDR3 protein is CASSERHYNEQFF. Written as DNA, the CDR3 is TGTGCCAGCAGTGAACGACACTACAATGAGCAGTTCTTC.

This chain joins TRBV14 and TRBJ1-2, with 12 nucleotides matching TRBD1. J gave up 4 bases and V 4 bases, and 7 bases lay outside the gene matches. Germline CDR1 SGHDN, CDR2 FVKESK. The CDR3 has 16 residues. CDR3 sequence: CASSRGTGGAGYGYTF. The CDR3 nucleotides are TGTGCCAGCAGCCGCGGGACAGGGGGCGCGGGCTATGGCTACACCTTC.

The V gene is TRBV7-9, the J gene TRBJ2-7; a possible D gene is TRBD1 (6 bases). Germline CDR1 SEHNR, CDR2 FQNEAQ (reference sequence). The CDR3 contains 13 residues. V gave up 4 bases and J gave up 6 bases, with 13 bases separating them. The CDR3 bases are TGTGCCAGCAGCTCGTACGACAGGTCCGAGCAGTACTTC. Protein product: CASSSYDRSEQYF.

This clonotype appeared once. The gene calls are TRBV5-1 and TRBJ2-1; TRBD2 matches at 7 bases. Germline values: CDR1 SGHRS, CDR2 YFSETQ. The CDR3 runs to 17 residues. The V segment lost 0 bases and the J segment 2 bases; nucleotides outside the gene matches: 8. The chain's CDR3 is CASSLGLAGVAYNEQFF. The CDR3 DNA reads as TGCGCCAGCAGCTTGGGTTTGGCGGGAGTGGCCTACAATGAGCAGTTCTTC.

This chain uses TRBV5-1 with TRBJ2-7, with 9 positions matching TRBD2. CDR1 and CDR2 (germline): SGHRS, YFSETQ. V trimming: 3 bases; J trimming: 1 base; junction bases outside the gene matches: 11. This CDR3 has 17 amino acids. CDR3 amino acids: CASSSGPSGRQSYEQYF. DNA for the CDR3: TGCGCCAGCAGCTCCGGCCCGAGCGGGAGGCAGTCCTACGAGCAGTACTTC.

V gene TRBV4-1 combines with J gene TRBJ2-7, with TRBD2 matching 14 bases. The CDR3 covers 16 residues. Germline V gene lookup returns CDR1 MGHRA and CDR2 YSYEKL. After removal of 6 bases from V and 4 bases from J, the junction contained 8 bases not matched to a gene. The chain's CDR3 is CASSPGRTSGRYEQYF. The CDR3 DNA follows: TGCGCCAGCAGTCCAGGGAGGACTAGCGGGAGGTACGAGCAGTACTTC.

The chain carries TRBV11-2 and TRBJ2-1; unclear D gene. V shed 2 bases and J shed 0 bases, with 8 bases lying between them. CDR3 size: 15 residues. The germline CDR1 and CDR2 sequences are SGHAT and FQNNGV. The DNA of the CDR3 is TGTGCCAGCAGCTTAAGAAAGAGCTCCTACAATGAGCAGTTCTTC. This gives the protein CASSLRKSSYNEQFF.

This clonotype was recorded only once. The J gene is TRBJ2-5, the V gene TRBV7-2, with D perhaps TRBD1 or TRBD2 (5 bases each). Germline CDR1 is SGHTA and CDR2 is FQGNSA. Trimming cost V 5 bases and J 5 bases, with 21 bases left between them. The CDR3 is made up of 16 amino acids. The CDR3 reads CASSPQKGSRWETQYF. DNA for the CDR3: TGTGCCAGCAGCCCCCAGAAGGGGAGTAGGTGGGAGACCCAGTACTTC.

Many counts were recorded for this clonotype. This chain links TRBV20-1 with TRBJ2-4; 10 bases line up with TRBD2. J lost 0 bases, V lost 6 bases, and 11 bases had no gene match. The CDR3 contains 17 residues. Germline V gives CDR1 DFQATT, CDR2 SNEGSKA (reference sequence). CDR3 in DNA: TGCAGTGCGTATGACCAGCGGGAGGGACTAGCCAAAAACATTCAGTACTTC. As protein: CSAYDQREGLAKNIQYF.

This clonotype was seen more than once but under ten times. At one boundary the junction diverges from the germline segment, which might be a read error. The gene calls are TRBV3-1 and TRBJ1-1; 9 positions match TRBD1. CDR3 length: 14 residues. Per the germline V gene, CDR1 is LGHDT and CDR2 is YNNKEL (reference sequence). Here the CDR3 reads CASSNRDRDTEAFF. The CDR3 bases are TGTGCCAGCAGCAACCGGGACAGGGACACTGAAGCCTTCTTT.

The chain employs TRBV15 and TRBJ2-2; D gene ambiguous. Germline V CDR1 and CDR2: LNHNV, YYDKDF (reference sequence). The V end was cut by 5 bases, the J end by 5 bases, with 12 bases between. The CDR3 is made up of 14 amino acids. CDR3 sequence reads: CATSLWQSTGELFF. The CDR3 bases are TGTGCCACCAGCCTCTGGCAGAGTACCGGGGAGCTGTTTTTT.

Turning to this clonotype: A much more abundant neighbour one base away suggests this may be a read error. The chain uses TRBV29-1 and TRBJ2-7, with 10 bases fitting TRBD2. The CDR3 runs 12 residues. CDR1 SQVTM and CDR2 ANQGSEA come from the germline V gene. The V gene end was trimmed by 7 bases and the J gene end by 3 bases; junction bases not matched to a gene: 3. Here the CDR3 DNA reads TGCAGCGGCCGGACTAGCGGCTACGAGCAGTACTTC. It encodes CSGRTSGYEQYF.

Details on this clonotype: The germline gene is not matched at one end of the junction; a read error may be the cause. This chain uses TRBV7-2 with TRBJ2-3; no clear D. CDR1 SGHTA and CDR2 FQGNSA come from the germline V gene. The CDR3 runs 14 residues. The CDR3 spells CASSLTASTDAQYF. The CDR3 DNA follows: TGTGCCAGCAGCTTAACGGCAAGCACAGATGCGCAGTATTTT.

This clonotype has a count of ten or more. The chain joins TRBV12-3 or TRBV12-4 to TRBJ2-3; D uncertain. V lost 5 bases and J 7 bases, leaving 10 bases between the germline ends. The CDR3 extends over 12 amino acids. The CDR3 sequence is CASSPYTNTQYF. CDR3 bases: TGTGCCAGCAGTCCCTACACCAATACGCAGTATTTT.

This sequence joins TRBV7-3 and TRBJ2-1; D might be TRBD1 (6 bases). The CDR3 extends over 15 amino acids. V was cut by 5 bases and J by 2 bases, with 13 bases left in between. Germline lookup yields CDR1 SGHTA and CDR2 FQGTGA. CDR3 amino acids: CASSPQGNPYNEQFF. DNA of the CDR3: TGTGCCAGCAGCCCACAGGGTAATCCCTACAATGAGCAGTTCTTC.

This clonotype was found a few times. This chain connects TRBV5-1 to TRBJ2-5; 9 nucleotides line up with TRBD1. The CDR3 extends over 13 amino acids. From germline, CDR1 is SGHRS and CDR2 YFSETQ. J lost 6 bases, V lost 5 bases, and 5 bases had no gene match. CDR3 in amino acids: CASSLTGGQTQYF. The CDR3 DNA follows: TGCGCCAGCAGTTTGACAGGGGGACAGACCCAGTACTTC.

The V gene is TRBV11-3, the J gene TRBJ2-3; possible D gene TRBD1, 5 bases. Trimming left V 5 bases short and J 2 bases short, with 11 bases between. Germline CDR1 SGHNT, CDR2 YENEEA. This CDR3 contains 14 residues. CDR3: CASSPGIFTDTQYF. The DNA of the CDR3 is TGTGCCAGCAGCCCAGGGATTTTCACAGATACGCAGTATTTT. The whole variable domain, remainder taken from reference TRBV11-3 and TRBJ2-3, is EAGVVQSPRYKIIEKKQPVAFWCNPISGHNTLYWYLQNLGQGPELLIRYENEEAVDDSQLPKDRFSAERLKGVDSTLKIQPAELGDSAVYLCASSPGIFTDTQYFGPGTRLTVL.

The chain couples TRBV5-5 to TRBJ2-1, with 10 bases fitting TRBD2. Germline V gives CDR1 SGHKS, CDR2 YYEKEE (reference sequence). This CDR3 comprises 18 residues. Trimming cost V 3 bases and J 3 bases; bases outside gene matches: 12. CDR3 sequence (DNA): TGTGCCAGCAGCTACCGGACTAGCGGCTTGTGGAGCTACAATGAGCAGTTCTTC. Translation gives CASSYRTSGLWSYNEQFF.

This clonotype was detected a few times. The chain links TRBV4-3 to TRBJ2-5; TRBD1 agrees at 9 bases. This CDR3 is built from 14 residues. V lost 4 bases, J lost 7 bases, and 7 bases stayed unmatched. Germline CDR1 and CDR2: LGHNA and YSLEER. CDR3 sequence: CASSPGTGLWTQYF. CDR3 nucleotides: TGCGCCAGCAGCCCTGGGACAGGGCTCTGGACCCAGTACTTC.

The chain recombines TRBV20-1 with TRBJ2-7; perhaps TRBD2 as D (6 bases). Trimming shortened V by 2 bases and J by 3 bases, and 8 bases separated the two germline ends. This CDR3 comprises 12 residues. In germline, CDR1 is DFQATT, CDR2 SNEGSKA (reference sequence). This CDR3 is CSARYGSYEQYF. CDR3 in DNA: TGCAGTGCTAGATACGGGAGCTACGAGCAGTACTTC.

The chain couples TRBV5-1 to TRBJ2-6; D gene ambiguous. Germline V gene data show CDR1 as SGHRS and CDR2 as YFSETQ. Between the trimmed V and J ends, which lost 6 bases and 3 bases, there was a span of 7 bases. The CDR3 spans 13 residues. CDR3 sequence reads: CASMWDGANVLTF. In nucleotides, the CDR3 is TGCGCCAGCATGTGGGATGGGGCCAACGTCCTGACTTTC.